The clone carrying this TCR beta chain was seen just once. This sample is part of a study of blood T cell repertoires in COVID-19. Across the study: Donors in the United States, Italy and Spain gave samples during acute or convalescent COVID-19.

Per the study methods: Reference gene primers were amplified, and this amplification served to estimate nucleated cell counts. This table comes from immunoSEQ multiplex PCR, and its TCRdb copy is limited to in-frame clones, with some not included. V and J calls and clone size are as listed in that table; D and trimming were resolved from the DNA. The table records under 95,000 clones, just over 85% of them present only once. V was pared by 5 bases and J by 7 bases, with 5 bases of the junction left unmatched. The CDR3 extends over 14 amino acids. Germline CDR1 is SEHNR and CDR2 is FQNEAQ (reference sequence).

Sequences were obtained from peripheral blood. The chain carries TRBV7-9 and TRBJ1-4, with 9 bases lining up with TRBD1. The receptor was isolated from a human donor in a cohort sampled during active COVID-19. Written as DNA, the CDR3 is TGTGCCAGCAGCCTGGGACAGGGAGGTGAAAAACTGTTTTTT. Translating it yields CASSLGQGGEKLFF.